This paragraph reports one T cell receptor (beta chain). Its specificity is unknown. CD8+ and CD4+ T cells from blood underwent TCR beta sequencing, which was carried out in a high-throughput format. The patients serving as multiple sclerosis controls were treatment-naive. They had stable or active relapsing-remitting disease and fulfilled revised McDonald criteria. This sample stems from a study of CD8 T cells in Susac syndrome. Study-level findings and limits: The study recognized that its TCR sequencing and HLA analysis covered a relatively small number of individuals.

The germline CDR1 and CDR2 sequences are DFQATT and SNEGSKA (reference sequence). J gave up 3 bases and V 8 bases, and 13 bases lay outside the gene matches. The CDR3 is 15 residues long. Reverse transcription of roughly 0.45 to 1 ug RNA used random hexamers. Across 54 Vbeta and 13 Jbeta, immunoSEQ multiplex PCR amplified TCR beta CDR3. In TCRdb, the immunoSEQ multiplex PCR reads were re-called with MiXCR into one record per CDR3 protein. The profile shows about 180,000 distinct CDR3 sequences, more than 90% of them singletons. The sequencing sample was made of CD4+ T cells from PBMCs. The rearrangement joins TRBV20-1 to TRBJ1-5; 7 nucleotides line up with TRBD1. The receptor was isolated from a human donor with multiple sclerosis. CDR3 DNA: TGCAGTCCTATTAAGCCGGGACAGTTCAATCAGCCCCAGCATTTT. Translation: CSPIKPGQFNQPQHF.